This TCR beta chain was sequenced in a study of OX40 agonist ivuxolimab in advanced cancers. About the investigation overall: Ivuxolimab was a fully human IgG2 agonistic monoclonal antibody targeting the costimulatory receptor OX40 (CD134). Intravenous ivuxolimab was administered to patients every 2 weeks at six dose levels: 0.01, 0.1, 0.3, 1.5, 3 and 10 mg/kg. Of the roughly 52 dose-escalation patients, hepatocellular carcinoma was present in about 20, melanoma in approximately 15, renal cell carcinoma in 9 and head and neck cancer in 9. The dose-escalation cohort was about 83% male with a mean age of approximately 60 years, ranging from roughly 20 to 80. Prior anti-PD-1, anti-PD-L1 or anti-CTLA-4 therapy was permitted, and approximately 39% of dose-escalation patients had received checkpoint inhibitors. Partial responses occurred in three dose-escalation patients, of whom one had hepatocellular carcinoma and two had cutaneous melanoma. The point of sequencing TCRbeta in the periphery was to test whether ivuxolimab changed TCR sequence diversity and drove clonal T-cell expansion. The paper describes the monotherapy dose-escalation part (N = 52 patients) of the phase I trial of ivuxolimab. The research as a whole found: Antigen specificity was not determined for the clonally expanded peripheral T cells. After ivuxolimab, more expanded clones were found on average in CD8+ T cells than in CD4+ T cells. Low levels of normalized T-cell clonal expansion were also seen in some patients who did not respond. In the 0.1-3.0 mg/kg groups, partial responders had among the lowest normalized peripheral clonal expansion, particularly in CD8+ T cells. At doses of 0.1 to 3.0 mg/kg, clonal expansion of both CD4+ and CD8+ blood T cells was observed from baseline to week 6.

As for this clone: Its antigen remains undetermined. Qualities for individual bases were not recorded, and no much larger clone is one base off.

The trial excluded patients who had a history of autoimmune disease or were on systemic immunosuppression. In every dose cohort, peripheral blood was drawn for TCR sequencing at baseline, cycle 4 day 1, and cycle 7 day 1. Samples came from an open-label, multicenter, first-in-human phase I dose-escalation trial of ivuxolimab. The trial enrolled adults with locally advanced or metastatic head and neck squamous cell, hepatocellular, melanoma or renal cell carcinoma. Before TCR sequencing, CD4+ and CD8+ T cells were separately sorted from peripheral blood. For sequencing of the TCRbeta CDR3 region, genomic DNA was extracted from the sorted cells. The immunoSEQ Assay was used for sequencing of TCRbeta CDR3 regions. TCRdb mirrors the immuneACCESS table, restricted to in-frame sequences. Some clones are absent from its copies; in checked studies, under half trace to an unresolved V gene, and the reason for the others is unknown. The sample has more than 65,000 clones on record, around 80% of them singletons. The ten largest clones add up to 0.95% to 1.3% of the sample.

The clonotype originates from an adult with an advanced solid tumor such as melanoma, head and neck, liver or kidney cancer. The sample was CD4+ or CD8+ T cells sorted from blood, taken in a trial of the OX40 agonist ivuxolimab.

The nucleotide sequence is TGTGCCAGCATCCCTGACAGGGAAGCTAACGGCTACACCTTC. This is translated as CASIPDREANGYTF. The chain links TRBV5-4 with TRBJ1-2, with 7 middle bases fitting TRBD1. The CDR3, cysteine through phenylalanine, is 14 amino acids long. The CDR3 DNA has 42 bases and is translated from base 1. Reading the germline V gene (reference sequence) gives CDR1 SGHNT and CDR2 YYREEE. Germline trimming: 6 bases from V, 8 bases from J; junction bases outside gene matches: 13.